A single sample is the source of the 12 T cell receptor beta chains below, sequenced in a study of T cell responses to AZD1222 COVID-19 vaccine. Only in-frame clones appear in the TCRdb table, and some are missing; sequencing was by immunoSEQ multiplex PCR. In the table there are around 150,000 clones, almost 95% of which are singletons. Source: peripheral blood, taken 28 days after the second AZD1222 dose. The receptors stem from an adult who received the AZD1222 COVID-19 vaccine.

The gene calls are TRBV3-1 (or the pseudogene TRBV3-2) and TRBJ2-7; maybe TRBD2 (5 bases). The CDR3 totals 14 residues. The germline CDR1 and CDR2 sequences are LGHDT and YNNKEL (reference sequence). V was cut by 0 bases and J by 3 bases, with 9 bases left in between. The CDR3 is CASSQDAGGYEQYF. DNA for the CDR3: TGTGCCAGCAGCCAAGATGCCGGAGGCTACGAGCAGTACTTC.

This clone is a singleton in its sample. This sequence joins TRBV19 and TRBJ2-2; D not resolved. The CDR3 contains 14 residues. The germline V and J ends were trimmed by 0 bases and 3 bases, with 5 bases remaining between them. From germline, CDR1 is LNHDA and CDR2 SQIVND (reference sequence). CDR3 loop: CASSIDVDTGELFF. DNA for the CDR3: TGTGCCAGTAGTATAGATGTGGACACCGGGGAGCTGTTTTTT. Combining the CDR3 with reference TRBV19 and TRBJ2-2 gives the whole variable domain DGGITQSPKYLFRKEGQNVTLSCEQNLNHDAMYWYRQDPGQGLRLIYYSQIVNDFQKGDIAEGYSVSREKKESFPLTVTSAQKNPTAFYLCASSIDVDTGELFFGEGSRLTVL.

The chain uses TRBV7-9 and TRBJ2-7; D not certain. Germline CDR1 SEHNR, CDR2 FQNEAQ (reference sequence). This CDR3 region has 12 residues. V lost 1 base to trimming and J lost 5 bases, with 6 bases between them. CDR3 sequence: CASSLVPHEQYF. CDR3 coding DNA: TGTGCCAGCAGCTTAGTCCCCCACGAGCAGTACTTC.

The gene calls are TRBV7-2 and TRBJ2-5, with D unclear. The V end was cut by 1 base, the J end by 2 bases, with 8 bases between. The CDR3 runs 14 residues. The V gene's germline CDR1 is SGHTA and CDR2 FQGNSA. The CDR3 here is CASSLDQGQETQYF. The DNA for the CDR3 is TGTGCCAGCAGCTTAGATCAAGGACAAGAGACCCAGTACTTC.

This chain links TRBV20-1 with TRBJ1-2; D is unclear. This CDR3 has 12 amino acids. V was cut by 3 bases and J by 6 bases, with 11 bases left in between. Germline V CDR1 and CDR2: DFQATT, SNEGSKA (reference sequence). The CDR3 region is CSASSRGDGYTF. For the CDR3, the DNA is TGCAGTGCTAGTAGTCGAGGTGATGGCTACACCTTC.

The chain links TRBV5-1 to TRBJ2-7; TRBD2 is a possible D gene (5 bases). There are 15 residues in the CDR3. In germline, CDR1 is SGHRS, CDR2 YFSETQ. The V end was cut by 5 bases, the J end by 0 bases, with 15 bases between. The CDR3: CASRAGGTSSYEQYF. CDR3 bases: TGCGCCAGCAGGGCCGGAGGCACGAGCTCCTACGAGCAGTACTTC.

The chain carries TRBV5-1 and TRBJ2-2; D gene uncertain. The CDR3 has 13 residues. V was pared by 0 bases and J by 7 bases, with 7 bases between. Germline assignment: CDR1 SGHRS and CDR2 YFSETQ. DNA for the CDR3: TGCGCCAGCAGCTTGGTTCCGGGCGGGGAGCTGTTTTTT. This encodes CASSLVPGGELFF.

The chain has TRBV5-1 and TRBJ2-1; D might be TRBD1 (5 bases). V was clipped by 0 bases and J by 7 bases, with 8 bases between them. Germline values: CDR1 SGHRS, CDR2 YFSETQ. The CDR3 length is 13 residues. DNA for the CDR3: TGCGCCAGCAGCTTGGACAGGAATAATGAGCAGTTCTTC. It is translated as CASSLDRNNEQFF.

CDR3 loop: CASRQGLNSPLHF. The CDR3 nucleotides are TGTGCCAGCAGACAGGGCCTCAATTCACCCCTCCACTTT. The chain joins TRBV6-6 to TRBJ1-6; D is perhaps TRBD1 (6 bases). Germline CDR1 and CDR2: MNHNY and SVGAGI (reference sequence). Trimming removed 6 bases at V and 7 bases at J, with 10 bases between. This CDR3 contains 13 residues.

The chain carries TRBV5-1 and TRBJ2-7; D ambiguous. Germline V gene lookup returns CDR1 SGHRS and CDR2 YFSETQ. CDR3 length: 17 residues. Trimming left V 2 bases short and J 0 bases short, with 18 bases between. CDR3 sequence reads: CASSFMHYETSSYEQYF. CDR3 nucleotide sequence: TGCGCCAGCAGCTTTATGCATTACGAAACGAGCTCCTACGAGCAGTACTTC.

The chain joins TRBV4-1 to TRBJ1-2; D is unclear. Germline CDR1 reads MGHRA; CDR2 reads YSYEKL. There are 14 residues in the CDR3. Between the trimmed V and J ends, which lost 3 bases and 3 bases, there was a span of 11 bases. For the CDR3, the DNA is TGCGCCAGCAGCCATTTTTTCAGCCACTATGGCTACACCTTC. Translation: CASSHFFSHYGYTF.

This clone was seen once. The chain combines TRBV19 with TRBJ2-7, with 8 bases lining up with TRBD1. The CDR3 runs 14 residues. V lost 3 bases and J lost 3; bases outside the gene matches: 4. In germline, CDR1 is LNHDA, CDR2 SQIVND (reference sequence). CDR3 amino acids: CASSITGTGYEQYF. The CDR3 nucleotides are TGTGCCAGTAGTATCACCGGGACAGGCTACGAGCAGTACTTC.